This is a list of T cell receptor beta chains from one sample in a study of blood T cell repertoires in COVID-19. The assay was immunoSEQ multiplex PCR, and TCRdb's table has in-frame clones only and misses some. The sample has a few hundred thousand clones, more than 70% seen once. Sequenced: peripheral blood. These receptors were taken from a woman in her twenties or thirties with COVID-19, enrolled during active disease. The CDR3 runs from the conserved cysteine through the conserved F or W.

j_call	v_call	cdr3_aa
TRBJ1-2	TRBV27	CASSFHGGAGYTF
TRBJ1-1	TRBV7-9	CASSLDGGAGTEAFF
TRBJ1-2	TRBV7-9	CASSYAGGQLYGYTF
TRBJ1-2	TRBV6-2/TRBV6-3	CASSSDRSYGYTF
TRBJ2-1	TRBV10-3	CAISDASGRFDEQFF
TRBJ2-7	TRBV10-1	CASSDSLREQYF
TRBJ2-3	TRBV5-1	CASSFSWQGADTQYF
TRBJ2-5	TRBV28	CASSSRTAAQETQYF
TRBJ1-2	TRBV3-1/TRBV3-2	CASSQGPANYGYTF
TRBJ1-2	TRBV7-6	CASSLAPAGLDGYTF
TRBJ1-5	TRBV6-5	CASSYSGGSGQLIF
TRBJ2-6	TRBV4-2	CASSQETLVGNRLSGANVLTF
TRBJ1-1	TRBV12-3/TRBV12-4	CASRLGQGGESFF
TRBJ2-1	TRBV4-3	CASSQGLAVRYNEQFF
TRBJ1-6	TRBV10-1	CASRKQTSPSSYNSPLHF
TRBJ1-5	TRBV5-8	CASSFVQTNQPQHF
TRBJ1-6	TRBV11-2	CASSLYRFGDSPLHF
TRBJ2-2	TRBV19	CATQRGVTGVGTGELFF
TRBJ2-3	TRBV13	CASSLGGTGTDTQYF
TRBJ1-4	TRBV28	CASSLRVRDEKLFF
TRBJ1-2	TRBV7-2	CASSLGPSYGYTF
TRBJ2-7	TRBV19	CASSKDRDSYEQYF
TRBJ1-6	TRBV2	CASSDWGTEDSPLHF
TRBJ1-2	TRBV3-1/TRBV3-2	CASSRAGDREGEGYYGYTF
TRBJ2-3	TRBV2	CASVPGQGTDTQYF
TRBJ2-2	TRBV4-2	CASSQDAGTLDTGELFF
TRBJ1-5	TRBV2	CASSPFLGEPQHF
TRBJ1-6	TRBV5-1	CASRAGTGNPSSPLHF
TRBJ2-5	TRBV7-2	CASSLYATSGGAETQYF
TRBJ2-4	TRBV7-2	CASSLASSGSWGENIQYF
TRBJ2-2	TRBV10-3	CATESTGGFTGELFF
TRBJ1-2	TRBV28	CASSFGQGSKGYTF
TRBJ1-5	TRBV30	CAWGDRDGQPQHF
TRBJ2-2	TRBV19	CASRQGTNIGELFF
TRBJ2-3	TRBV30	CAWSVLKTVVDTDTQYF
TRBJ2-3	TRBV27	CASRTDSSTDTQYF
TRBJ2-5	TRBV28	CASSLSFGGETQYF
TRBJ2-5	TRBV20-1	CGSQDQETQYF
TRBJ1-2	TRBV21-1	CASSNNDRGNGYTF